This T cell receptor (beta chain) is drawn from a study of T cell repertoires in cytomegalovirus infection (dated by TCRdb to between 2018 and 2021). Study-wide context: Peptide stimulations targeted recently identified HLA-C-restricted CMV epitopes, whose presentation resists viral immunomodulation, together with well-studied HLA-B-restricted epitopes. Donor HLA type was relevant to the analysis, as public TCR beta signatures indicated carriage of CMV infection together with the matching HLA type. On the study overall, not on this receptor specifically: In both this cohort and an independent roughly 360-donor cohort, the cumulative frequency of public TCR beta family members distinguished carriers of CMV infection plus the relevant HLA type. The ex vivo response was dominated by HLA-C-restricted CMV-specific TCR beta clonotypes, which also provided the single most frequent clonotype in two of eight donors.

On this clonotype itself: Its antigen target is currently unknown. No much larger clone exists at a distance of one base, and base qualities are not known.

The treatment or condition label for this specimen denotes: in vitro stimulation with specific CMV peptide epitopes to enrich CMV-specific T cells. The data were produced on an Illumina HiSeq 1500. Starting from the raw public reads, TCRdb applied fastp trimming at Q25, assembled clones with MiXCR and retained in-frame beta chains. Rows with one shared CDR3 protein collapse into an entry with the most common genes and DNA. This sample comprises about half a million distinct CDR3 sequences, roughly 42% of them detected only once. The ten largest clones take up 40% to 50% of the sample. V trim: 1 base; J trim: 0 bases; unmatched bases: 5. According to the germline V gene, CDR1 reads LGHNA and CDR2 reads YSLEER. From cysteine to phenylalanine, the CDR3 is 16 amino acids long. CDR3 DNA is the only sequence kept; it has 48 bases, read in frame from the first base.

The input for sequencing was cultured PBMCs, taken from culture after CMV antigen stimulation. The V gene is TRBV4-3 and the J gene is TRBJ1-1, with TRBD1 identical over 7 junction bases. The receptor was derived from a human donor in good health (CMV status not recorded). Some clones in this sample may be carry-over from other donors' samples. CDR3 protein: CASSQGTGLMNTEAFF. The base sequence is TGCGCCAGCAGCCAAGGGACAGGACTCATGAACACTGAAGCTTTCTTT.